This passage covers 3 T cell receptor beta chains from one sample sequenced in a study of blood T cell repertoires in COVID-19. The table came from immunoSEQ multiplex PCR; TCRdb's copy has only in-frame clones and leaves some out. Found here are roughly 180,000 clones, 75% to 90% of them singletons; the top ten hold approximately 4.7%. Sequencing was done on a sample of PBMCs or T cells enriched from blood (not recorded which). The receptors here all came from a woman in her 50s who had recovered from COVID-19.

The gene calls are TRBV10-3 and TRBJ2-2; weak D call: TRBD1 (6 bases). The germline CDR1 and CDR2 sequences are ENHRY and SYGVKD. V was clipped by 6 bases and J by 4 bases, with 15 bases between them. This CDR3 spans 15 amino acids. The CDR3 nucleotides read TGTGCCATCAGAGCCAGGACAGAACCCACCGGGGAGCTGTTTTTT. Amino acid sequence: CAIRARTEPTGELFF.

The chain combines TRBV5-1 with TRBJ2-1, with 12 bases matching TRBD1. The CDR3 is made up of 13 amino acids. Trimming removed 5 bases from V and 9 bases from J; junction bases left unmatched: 3. Germline V CDR1 and CDR2: SGHRS, YFSETQ. CDR3 amino acids: CASRGQGAGEQFF. In nucleotides, the CDR3 is TGCGCCAGCAGGGGACAGGGGGCGGGTGAGCAGTTCTTC.

The CDR3 protein is CASSRSYNEQFF. The CDR3 DNA is TGTGCCAGCAGCCGGTCCTACAATGAGCAGTTCTTC. The chain employs TRBV7-2 and TRBJ2-1; no reliable D call. Per germline, CDR1 SGHTA and CDR2 FQGNSA. The length of the CDR3 is 12 residues. The ends were cut back, 5 bases at V and 1 base at J, with 3 bases in the middle.